Presented here are 12 T cell receptor beta chains from one specimen sequenced in a study of blood T cell repertoires in COVID-19. TCRdb's table, derived via immunoSEQ multiplex PCR, lists solely in-frame clones and lacks some. In the table there are 200,000 to 250,000 clones, less than 85% of which are singletons. Material: peripheral blood. The receptors derive from a woman older than 75 with COVID-19, enrolled during active disease.

This clone was seen more than once but under ten times. J is TRBJ1-1 and V is TRBV18; 7 bases map to TRBD1. Trimming cost V 3 bases and J 10 bases; bases outside gene matches: 2. CDR3 length: 11 residues. The germline V gene encodes CDR1 KGHSH and CDR2 LQKENI. DNA for the CDR3: TGTGCCAGCTCACCGACAGGGAGAGCTTTCTTT. Protein product: CASSPTGRAFF.

The V and J genes are TRBV5-4 and TRBJ2-3, with TRBD2 as a possible D gene (7 bases). V lost 4 bases to trimming and J lost 4 bases, with 16 bases between them. In germline, CDR1 is SGHNT, CDR2 YYREEE (reference sequence). This CDR3 is built from 15 residues. The CDR3 bases are TGTGCCAGCAGCGGGGGGGCCTTAAAGGCAGATACGCAGTATTTT. As protein: CASSGGALKADTQYF.

This rearrangement joins TRBV21-1 to TRBJ2-7; no check of the table's D call, TRBD2, against the DNA was made. TRBV21-1 is a known pseudogene. The CDR3 has 23 residues. CDR3 amino acids: CASSKLGDSTTSGRPTQGDEQYF. The DNA of the CDR3 is TGTGCCAGCAGCAAATTGGGGGACTCGACCACTAGCGGGAGGCCAACTCAAGGGGACGAGCAGTACTTC.

This chain uses TRBV9 with TRBJ2-1, with TRBD2 identical over 9 bases. V lost 4 bases and J lost 0; bases outside the gene matches: 11. The germline CDR1 and CDR2 sequences are SGDLS and YYNGEE. The CDR3 length is 18 residues. The CDR3 loop is CASSTSERAGGSYNEQFF. CDR3 bases: TGTGCCAGCAGCACCTCCGAAAGAGCGGGGGGCTCCTACAATGAGCAGTTCTTC.

DNA of the CDR3: TGCGCCAGCAGCTTGTGGACAGGGACTGGAAACACCATATATTTT. Protein product: CASSLWTGTGNTIYF. This sequence joins TRBV5-1 and TRBJ1-3; the match to TRBD1 covers 8 bases. The V gene end was trimmed by 1 base and the J gene end by 2 bases; junction bases not matched to a gene: 2. Germline CDR1 is SGHRS and CDR2 is YFSETQ. The CDR3 totals 15 residues. Full variable domain (outside the CDR3, taken from reference TRBV5-1 and TRBJ1-3): KAGVTQTPRYLIKTRGQQVTLSCSPISGHRSVSWYQQTPGQGLQFLFEYFSETQRNKGNFPGRFSGRQFSNSRSEMNVSTLELGDSALYLCASSLWTGTGNTIYFGEGSWLTVV.

Only one count was recorded for this clone. The chain is built from TRBV10-3 and TRBJ2-3, with 12 bases identical to TRBD2. The CDR3 covers 15 residues. CDR1 ENHRY and CDR2 SYGVKD come from the germline V gene. The ends lost 3 bases at V and 3 bases at J; junction bases unmatched: 1. CDR3 DNA sequence: TGTGCCATCAGTGAACTAGCGGGAGGAACAGATACGCAGTATTTT. Translating gives CAISELAGGTDTQYF.

Of note for this clone: Other nucleotide sequences in the sample specify the same CDR3. The genes are TRBV10-3 and TRBJ2-3; D gene ambiguous. The CDR3 sequence is 11 residues long. Germline assignment: CDR1 ENHRY and CDR2 SYGVKD. Trimming removed 6 bases at V and 4 bases at J, with 5 bases between. CDR3 in amino acids: CAIRVADTQYF. DNA of the CDR3: TGTGCCATCAGAGTAGCAGATACGCAGTATTTT.

The chain joins TRBV29-1 to TRBJ2-3; TRBD2 aligns across 8 bases. The CDR3 is 15 amino acids. CDR1 SQVTM and CDR2 ANQGSEA come from the germline V gene. For the CDR3, the DNA is TGCACCACGACTGCGGGGCCCGGGGGGGCAGATACGCAGTATTTT. Translation: CTTTAGPGGADTQYF.

This rearrangement joins TRBV21-1 to TRBJ1-3; no check of the table's D call, TRBD1, against the DNA was made. TRBV21-1 is annotated as a pseudogene. CDR3 size: 15 residues. CDR3 loop: CASSTLGTVGNTIYF. The CDR3, as DNA: TGTGCCAGCAGCACCCTGGGGACAGTAGGAAACACCATATATTTT.

The rearrangement joins TRBV5-1 to TRBJ1-4; D remains unclear. The V gene lost 5 bases and the J gene lost 0 bases, with 8 bases spanning the gap. Per the germline V gene, CDR1 is SGHRS and CDR2 is YFSETQ. The CDR3 sequence is 14 residues long. CDR3 coding DNA: TGCGCCAGCAGAGAGCAAGCAACTAATGAAAAACTGTTTTTT. This sequence encodes CASREQATNEKLFF.

The genes are TRBV6-2 or TRBV6-3 and TRBJ1-5; D gene ambiguous. The CDR3 contains 16 residues. Trimming left V 2 bases short and J 0 bases short, with 11 bases between. Germline CDR1 is MNHEY and CDR2 is SVGEGT. The CDR3 nucleotides read TGTGCCAGCAGTTACCCCACGCGGCCTAGCAATCAGCCCCAGCATTTT. Translation gives CASSYPTRPSNQPQHF.

This chain joins TRBV9 and TRBJ1-1, with D uncertain. Germline CDR1 is SGDLS and CDR2 is YYNGEE. The length of the CDR3 is 15 residues. The V gene lost 0 bases and the J gene lost 0 bases, with 9 bases spanning the gap. The CDR3, as DNA: TGTGCCAGCAGCGTAGCTACAGTCCTGAACACTGAAGCTTTCTTT. Residues: CASSVATVLNTEAFF.